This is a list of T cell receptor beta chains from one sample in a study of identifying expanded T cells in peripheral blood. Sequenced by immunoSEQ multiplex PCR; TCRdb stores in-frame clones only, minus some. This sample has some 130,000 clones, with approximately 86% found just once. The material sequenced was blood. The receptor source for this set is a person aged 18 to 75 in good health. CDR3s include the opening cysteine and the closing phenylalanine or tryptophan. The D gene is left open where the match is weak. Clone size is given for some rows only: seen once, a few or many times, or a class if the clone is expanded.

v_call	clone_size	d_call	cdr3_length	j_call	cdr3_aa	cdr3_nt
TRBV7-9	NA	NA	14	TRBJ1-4	CASSLGGTNEKLFF	TGTGCCAGCAGCCTCGGGGGAACTAATGAAAAACTGTTTTTT
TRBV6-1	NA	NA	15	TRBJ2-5	CASKPRRAGEETQYF	TGTGCCAGCAAACCCCGTCGGGCAGGGGAAGAGACCCAGTACTTC
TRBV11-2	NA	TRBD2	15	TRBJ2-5	CAVGGLAGGLETQYF	TGTGCCGTTGGAGGGCTAGCGGGAGGACTAGAGACCCAGTACTTC
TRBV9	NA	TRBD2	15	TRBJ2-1	CASSVAGGPINEQFF	TGTGCCAGCAGCGTAGCGGGGGGGCCTATCAATGAGCAGTTCTTC
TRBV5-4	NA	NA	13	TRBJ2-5	CASSLTEQETQYF	TGTGCCAGCAGCTTGACGGAACAAGAGACCCAGTACTTC
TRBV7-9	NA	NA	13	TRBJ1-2	CASSLPRGYGYTF	TGTGCCAGCAGCTTACCTAGGGGCTATGGCTACACCTTC
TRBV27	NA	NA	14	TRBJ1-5	CASNPLGGNQPQHF	TGTGCCAGCAACCCCCTAGGGGGTAATCAGCCCCAGCATTTT
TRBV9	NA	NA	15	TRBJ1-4	CASSVGTATNEKLFF	TGTGCCAGCAGCGTAGGTACAGCAACTAATGAAAAACTGTTTTTT
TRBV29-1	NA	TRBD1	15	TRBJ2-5	CSVEDMTGVKETQYF	TGCAGCGTTGAAGATATGACAGGGGTTAAAGAGACCCAGTACTTC
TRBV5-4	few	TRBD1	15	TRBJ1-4	CASRHDGTGQEKLFF	TGTGCCAGCAGACACGACGGGACAGGGCAGGAAAAACTGTTTTTT
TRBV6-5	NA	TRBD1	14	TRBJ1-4	CASSSGQGYEKLFF	TGTGCCAGCAGTTCGGGACAGGGTTATGAAAAACTGTTTTTT
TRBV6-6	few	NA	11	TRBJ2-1	CASSQNNEQFF	TGTGCCAGCAGCCAGAACAATGAGCAGTTCTTC
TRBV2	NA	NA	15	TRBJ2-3	CASSGSSGEVNTQYF	TGTGCCAGCAGCGGCTCGTCGGGAGAGGTGAATACGCAGTATTTT
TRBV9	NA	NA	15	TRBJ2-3	CASSPLGRQTDTQYF	TGTGCCAGCAGCCCACTAGGGAGGCAGACAGATACGCAGTATTTT
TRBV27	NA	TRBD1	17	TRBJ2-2	CASSLTPDRSGTGELFF	TGTGCCAGCAGTTTAACCCCGGACAGGAGTGGCACCGGGGAGCTGTTTTTT
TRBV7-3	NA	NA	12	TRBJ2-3	CASSSFGDTQYF	TGTGCCAGCAGCTCATTCGGCGATACGCAGTATTTT
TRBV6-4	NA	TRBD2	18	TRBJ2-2	CASSDSGLAGGYTGELFF	TGTGCCAGCAGTGACTCGGGGCTAGCGGGAGGCTACACCGGGGAGCTGTTTTTT
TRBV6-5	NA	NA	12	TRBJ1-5	CASSPPGQPQHF	TGTGCCAGCAGTCCTCCCGGGCAGCCCCAGCATTTT
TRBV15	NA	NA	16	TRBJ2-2	CATSRDLRQARGELFF	TGTGCCACCAGCAGAGATCTGAGACAGGCCCGGGGGGAGCTGTTTTTT
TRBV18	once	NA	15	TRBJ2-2	CASSPRTENTGELFF	TGTGCCAGCTCACCACGGACAGAGAACACCGGGGAGCTGTTTTTT
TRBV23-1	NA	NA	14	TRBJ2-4	CARLDRLAKNIQYF	TGCGCCAGGTTAGACAGGCTAGCCAAAAACATTCAGTACTTC
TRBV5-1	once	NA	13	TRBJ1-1	CASSLGLNTEAFF	TGCGCCAGCAGCTTGGGACTGAACACTGAAGCTTTCTTT